Presented here are 16 T cell receptor beta chains from one specimen sequenced in a study of blood T cell repertoires in COVID-19 (dated by TCRdb to 2019 to 2021). Libraries came from the immunoSEQ multiplex PCR assay. The table was pulled from immuneACCESS by TCRdb, which kept in-frame rearrangements only. Such tables lose some clones; where checked, under half of the loss comes from unresolved V genes, and the rest has no known cause. The sample has more than 100,000 clones on record, roughly 87% of them singletons. The ten largest clones add up to 6% to 6.5% of the sample. Sequencing was performed on peripheral blood. The receptors shown here come from a human donor in a cohort sampled during active COVID-19.

The V call is TRBV6-5, the J call TRBJ1-4; tentatively, D is TRBD1 (5 bases). Germline-derived CDR1 and CDR2 are MNHEY and SVGAGI. V shed 8 bases and J shed 1 base, with 14 bases lying between them. The CDR3 consists of 15 residues. The CDR3 loop is CASDWLGGTNEKLFF. CDR3 DNA sequence: TGTGCCAGCGACTGGTTGGGGGGAACTAATGAAAAACTGTTTTTT.

The chain couples TRBV11-2 to TRBJ2-7; 12 nucleotides align to TRBD1. There are 15 residues in the CDR3. Germline CDR1 SGHAT, CDR2 FQNNGV. J gave up 6 bases and V 5 bases, and 8 bases lay outside the gene matches. The CDR3 sequence: CASSRPGTGGVEQYF. CDR3 sequence (DNA): TGTGCCAGCAGCCGGCCCGGGACAGGGGGCGTCGAGCAGTACTTC.

J is TRBJ2-7 and V is TRBV2; 11 bases match TRBD2. The CDR3 consists of 14 residues. The V gene end was trimmed by 8 bases and the J gene end by 6 bases; junction bases not matched to a gene: 9. Germline CDR1 is SNHLY and CDR2 is FYNNEI. The CDR3 coding sequence is TGTGCCAGCGCCATGACTAGCGGGAATGGCGAGCAGTACTTC. This gives the protein CASAMTSGNGEQYF.

The chain links TRBV28 to TRBJ2-1; 8 bases align to TRBD1. J lost 2 bases, V lost 6 bases, and 6 bases had no gene match. Germline lookup yields CDR1 MDHEN and CDR2 SYDVKM. The CDR3 is 15 amino acids. CDR3 sequence reads: CASRTGTGPYNEQFF. CDR3 DNA: TGTGCCAGCAGAACCGGGACAGGCCCCTACAATGAGCAGTTCTTC.

This rearrangement joins TRBV2 to TRBJ2-7, with a tentative D call TRBD1 (6 bases). Germline loops: CDR1 SNHLY, CDR2 FYNNEI. The CDR3 has 17 residues. Trimming took 7 bases from V and 2 from J, leaving 24 bases between them. The CDR3 loop is CASNPIEGWDTAYEQYF. The CDR3 region has the DNA TGTGCCAGCAATCCGATCGAGGGTTGGGACACGGCCTACGAGCAGTACTTC.

The V gene is TRBV27, the J gene TRBJ2-6; tentatively, D is TRBD2 (6 bases). The germline V gene has CDR1 MNHEY and CDR2 SMNVEV (reference sequence). CDR3 length: 17 amino acids. V dropped 6 bases and J dropped 0 bases, with 15 bases sitting between them. CDR3 sequence reads: CASRRPGLVSGANVLTF. CDR3 bases: TGTGCCAGCAGACGACCGGGACTGGTCTCTGGGGCCAACGTCCTGACTTTC.

V usage is TRBV5-1 and J usage is TRBJ2-1; 7 positions agree with TRBD2. Germline V gene lookup returns CDR1 SGHRS and CDR2 YFSETQ. Losses at the gene ends were 4 bases for V and 8 bases for J; bases not matched to a gene: 6. The CDR3 runs 13 residues. The CDR3, as DNA: TGCGCCAGCAGCACACTAGCGAGGCATGAGCAGTTCTTC. Its protein is CASSTLARHEQFF.

The chain couples TRBV19 to TRBJ1-2; D is possibly TRBD1 (5 bases). CDR1 and CDR2 from the germline V gene are LNHDA and SQIVND (reference sequence). The CDR3 length is 13 residues. Trimming shortened V by 5 bases and J by 5 bases, and 12 bases separated the two germline ends. CDR3 protein: CASSSTAPYGYTF. CDR3 DNA sequence: TGTGCCAGTAGTTCGACAGCACCTTATGGCTACACCTTC.

This chain uses TRBV14 with TRBJ1-2, with D possibly being TRBD1 (5 bases). The germline V and J ends were trimmed by 0 bases and 8 bases, with 19 bases remaining between them. The CDR3 totals 16 residues. Looked up from germline, CDR1 is SGHDN and CDR2 is FVKESK. The CDR3 DNA follows: TGTGCCAGCAGCCAAGAAAATTTGGGACTCCGGCGGGGCTACACCTTC. It is translated as CASSQENLGLRRGYTF.

This chain connects TRBV3-1 (or the pseudogene TRBV3-2) to TRBJ2-1; the D is unclear. The CDR3 covers 15 residues. With 6 bases removed from V and 3 bases from J, the gap between germline ends came to 15 bases. Looked up from germline, CDR1 is LGHDT and CDR2 is YNNKEL (reference sequence). CDR3 sequence: CASRGSQIYYNEQFF. The CDR3 nucleotides read TGTGCCAGCAGGGGTAGCCAAATATACTACAATGAGCAGTTCTTC.

The V gene is TRBV3-1 (or the pseudogene TRBV3-2), the J gene TRBJ2-2, with 12 bases aligning to TRBD2. CDR3 length: 15 amino acids. With 4 bases clipped from V and 7 bases from J, the junction kept 4 bases outside the gene matches. Germline CDR1 and CDR2: LGHDT and YNNKEL (reference sequence). The CDR3 sequence is CASSPRTSGNGELFF. CDR3 coding DNA: TGTGCCAGCAGCCCTCGGACTAGCGGGAACGGGGAGCTGTTTTTT.

The CDR3 bases are TGCGCCAGCACAGCGGGGGGGACACAAGAGACCCAGTACTTC. Translated: CASTAGGTQETQYF. This chain uses TRBV10-2 with TRBJ2-5, with 10 positions matching TRBD2. Germline V gene data show CDR1 as WSHSY and CDR2 as SAAADI. This CDR3 has 14 residues. V was clipped by 7 bases and J by 2 bases; unmatched bases: 4.

This rearrangement joins TRBV6-6 to TRBJ1-2, with 9 bases aligning to TRBD1. With 10 bases clipped from V and 3 bases from J, the junction kept 15 bases outside the gene matches. There are 16 residues in the CDR3. CDR1 and CDR2 (germline): MNHNY, SVGAGI (reference sequence). The CDR3 protein is CATSPQGAHLYYGYTF. The CDR3 coding sequence is TGTGCCACCTCGCCACAGGGGGCACACCTTTACTATGGCTACACCTTC.

V gene TRBV7-2 combines with J gene TRBJ2-5; weak D call: TRBD1 (6 bases). Germline V gives CDR1 SGHTA, CDR2 FQGNSA. The CDR3 contains 16 residues. Deletions cut 4 bases from V and 4 bases from J, with 19 bases between. DNA of the CDR3: TGTGCCAGCAGCTCCCGTATGCGTCAGGGGTTAGAGACCCAGTACTTC. This gives the protein CASSSRMRQGLETQYF.

V and J are TRBV5-1 and TRBJ1-5; no clear D. Trimming cost V 5 bases and J 0 bases, with 12 bases left between them. The CDR3 totals 15 residues. CDR1 and CDR2 (germline): SGHRS, YFSETQ. CDR3 nucleotides: TGCGCCAGCAGGTTTCACCCAGATAGCAATCAGCCCCAGCATTTT. This translates into CASRFHPDSNQPQHF.

The chain uses TRBV14 and TRBJ1-2; 7 bases are shared with TRBD1. V was clipped by 5 bases and J by 10 bases; unmatched bases: 16. Germline V lookup: CDR1 SGHDN, CDR2 FVKESK. CDR3 length: 15 amino acids. CDR3 in amino acids: CASSAGRRGPESYTF. For the CDR3, the DNA is TGTGCCAGCAGCGCAGGCAGGAGGGGGCCAGAGTCCTACACCTTC.